This TCR beta chain was identified in a study of PD-1 blockade in classical Hodgkin lymphoma. Each patient relapsed following autologous stem cell transplantation, and prior brentuximab vedotin exposure differed. CDR1 and CDR2 from the germline V gene are SGHRS and YFSETQ. The CDR3 loop spans 12 amino acids. V shed 0 bases and J shed 6 bases, with 5 bases lying between them. The data were produced by immunoSEQ multiplex PCR, yet TCRdb's version contains in-frame clones alone and is incomplete. Of 53,000 or so clones listed, approximately 81% are singletons. Sequencing used peripheral blood mononuclear cells (PBMCs), obtained at baseline. The receptor was derived from a human donor with classical Hodgkin lymphoma. The rearrangement links TRBV5-1 to TRBJ2-3, with D unresolved. The DNA of the CDR3 is TGCGCCAGCAGCTTGGTGAGGGATACGCAGTATTTT. This gives the protein CASSLVRDTQYF.